These T cell receptor beta chains were read from a single sample in a study of blood T cell repertoires in COVID-19. Clones were sequenced by immunoSEQ multiplex PCR, and TCRdb holds only the in-frame ones, with some missing. The sample shows some 300,000 clones, approximately 88% of them seen only once. Sequenced input: PBMCs or T cells enriched from blood (not recorded which). These receptors all stem from a woman in her thirties or forties who had recovered from COVID-19. CDR3s include the opening cysteine and the closing phenylalanine or tryptophan. Each record gives: D gene, V gene, J gene, CDR3 protein, CDR3 DNA. A D gene is named only where the DNA matches it firmly.

d_call: .; v_call: TRBV3-1/TRBV3-2; j_call: TRBJ1-1; cdr3_aa: CASSHTRGGQVEAFF; cdr3_nt: TGTGCCAGCAGCCACACACGGGGGGGGCAGGTTGAAGCTTTCTTT
d_call: .; v_call: TRBV7-9; j_call: TRBJ1-6; cdr3_aa: CASSIRAQNSPLHF; cdr3_nt: TGTGCCAGCAGTATCAGGGCACAGAATTCACCCCTCCACTTT
d_call: .; v_call: TRBV7-2; j_call: TRBJ2-1; cdr3_aa: CASSLSRNNEQFF; cdr3_nt: TGTGCCAGCAGCTTATCGCGCAACAATGAGCAGTTCTTC
d_call: TRBD2; v_call: TRBV7-2; j_call: TRBJ2-7; cdr3_aa: CASSLVWTSGISYEQYF; cdr3_nt: TGTGCCAGCAGCCTAGTTTGGACTAGCGGTATCTCCTACGAGCAGTACTTC
d_call: .; v_call: TRBV5-1; j_call: TRBJ2-5; cdr3_aa: CASSLVGAHGLETQYF; cdr3_nt: TGCGCCAGCAGCTTGGTAGGGGCTCATGGTCTCGAGACCCAGTACTTC
d_call: .; v_call: TRBV20-1; j_call: TRBJ2-1; cdr3_aa: CSASVPDRGGKEQFF; cdr3_nt: TGCAGTGCTAGTGTCCCAGACAGGGGAGGGAAGGAGCAGTTCTTC
d_call: TRBD2; v_call: TRBV5-1; j_call: TRBJ2-1; cdr3_aa: CASSTSGRSSSYNEQFF; cdr3_nt: TGCGCCAGCTCTACCAGCGGGAGGTCCAGCTCCTACAATGAGCAGTTCTTC
d_call: .; v_call: TRBV3-1/TRBV3-2; j_call: TRBJ2-3; cdr3_aa: CASSPEGLNTDTQYF; cdr3_nt: TGTGCCAGCAGCCCAGAGGGACTTAACACAGATACGCAGTATTTT
d_call: .; v_call: TRBV25-1; j_call: TRBJ1-2; cdr3_aa: CASSENPDTKGGYTF; cdr3_nt: TGTGCCAGCAGTGAAAATCCGGACACTAAAGGTGGCTACACCTTC
d_call: TRBD1; v_call: TRBV29-1; j_call: TRBJ1-2; cdr3_aa: CSAEDSGQPYGYTF; cdr3_nt: TGCAGCGCAGAAGACTCGGGACAGCCGTATGGCTACACCTTC
d_call: .; v_call: TRBV7-2; j_call: TRBJ1-2; cdr3_aa: CASSAGYNYGYTF; cdr3_nt: TGTGCCAGCAGCGCAGGGTATAACTATGGCTACACCTTC
d_call: .; v_call: TRBV5-1; j_call: TRBJ1-3; cdr3_aa: CASSLALRSSGNTIYF; cdr3_nt: TGCGCCAGCAGCTTGGCACTCCGGAGCTCTGGAAACACCATATATTTT
d_call: .; v_call: TRBV7-2; j_call: TRBJ2-3; cdr3_aa: CASSSWTETDTQYF; cdr3_nt: TGTGCCAGCAGCTCTTGGACAGAAACAGATACGCAGTATTTT
d_call: .; v_call: TRBV7-9; j_call: TRBJ1-4; cdr3_aa: CASSLTVYGATNEKLFF; cdr3_nt: TGTGCCAGCAGCTTAACGGTGTACGGAGCAACTAATGAAAAACTGTTTTTT